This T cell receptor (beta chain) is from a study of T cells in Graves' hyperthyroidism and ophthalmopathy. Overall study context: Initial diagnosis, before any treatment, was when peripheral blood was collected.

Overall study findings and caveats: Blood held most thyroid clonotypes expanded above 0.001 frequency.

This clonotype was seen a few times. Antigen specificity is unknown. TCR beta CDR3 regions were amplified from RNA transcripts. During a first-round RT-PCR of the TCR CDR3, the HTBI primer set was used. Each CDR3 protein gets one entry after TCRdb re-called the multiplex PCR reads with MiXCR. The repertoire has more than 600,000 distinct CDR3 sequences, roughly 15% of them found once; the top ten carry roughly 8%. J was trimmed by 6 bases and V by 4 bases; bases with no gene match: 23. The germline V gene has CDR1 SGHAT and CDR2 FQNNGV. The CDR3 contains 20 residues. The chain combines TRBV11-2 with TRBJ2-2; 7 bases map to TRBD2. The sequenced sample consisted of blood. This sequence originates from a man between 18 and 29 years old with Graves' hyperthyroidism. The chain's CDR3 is CASSSAPWTLAVLRAGELFF. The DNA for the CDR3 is TGTGCCAGCAGCTCAGCGCCCTGGACCCTAGCGGTACTCAGGGCCGGGGAGCTGTTTTTT.